The 29 T cell receptor beta chains below all came from one sample that was sequenced in a study of immune evolution from preneoplasia to lung adenocarcinoma. Clones were sequenced by immunoSEQ multiplex PCR, and TCRdb holds only the in-frame ones, with some missing. The sample lists over 6,500 clones; 70% to 85% were seen once. Sample: FFPE invasive lung adenocarcinoma tissue. The receptors originated from a person aged 50 to 70 with lung adenocarcinoma.

The gene calls are TRBV9 and TRBJ1-6, with D uncertain. This CDR3 contains 15 residues. The germline V gene encodes CDR1 SGDLS and CDR2 YYNGEE. V was shortened by 2 bases and J by 9 bases, with 15 bases between the two germline ends. The chain's CDR3 is CASSVGTTGGSPLHF. CDR3 bases: TGTGCCAGCAGCGTCGGTACAACGGGAGGTTCACCCCTCCACTTT.

A single count supports this clone. The genes are TRBV19 and TRBJ2-1; D gene uncertain. Trimming removed 1 base at V and 4 bases at J, with 5 bases between. The CDR3 totals 13 residues. Looked up from germline, CDR1 is LNHDA and CDR2 is SQIVND (reference sequence). The CDR3 DNA follows: TGTGCCAGTAGTATAGGTCTGTACAATGAGCAGTTCTTC. Amino acid sequence: CASSIGLYNEQFF.

This clone was counted a single time. The chain recombines TRBV4-2 with TRBJ1-1, with 7 bases matching TRBD1. The junction had 11 bases not matched to a gene; V was cut back by 4 bases and J by 6 bases. The CDR3 runs to 15 residues. Germline values: CDR1 LGHNA, CDR2 YNFKEQ. The CDR3 DNA is TGTGCCAGCAGCCCTCCCGCAGGGGGTTTCGCTGAAGCTTTCTTT. Its translation: CASSPPAGGFAEAFF.

V gene TRBV28 combines with J gene TRBJ2-7; D is undetermined. The CDR3 has 13 residues. V was shortened by 2 bases and J by 6 bases, with 11 bases between the two germline ends. Germline V gene data show CDR1 as MDHEN and CDR2 as SYDVKM. The CDR3, as DNA: TGTGCCAGCAGTTTAAGTGATTTTCGCGAGCAGTACTTC. Its translation: CASSLSDFREQYF.

The chain joins TRBV29-1 to TRBJ2-2; TRBD2 is a possible D gene (5 bases). The V gene's germline CDR1 is SQVTM and CDR2 ANQGSEA. The CDR3 contains 13 residues. Trimming removed 7 bases from V and 0 bases from J, with 9 bases in between. This CDR3 is CSASGANTGELFF. CDR3 nucleotide sequence: TGCAGCGCTTCCGGGGCGAACACCGGGGAGCTGTTTTTT.

The chain links TRBV27 to TRBJ2-5; 9 bases are shared with TRBD1. The germline V gene has CDR1 MNHEY and CDR2 SMNVEV (reference sequence). V lost 3 bases and J lost 4; bases outside the gene matches: 0. The CDR3 has 13 residues. The DNA of the CDR3 is TGTGCCAGCAGTTTGACAGGGGGAGAGACCCAGTACTTC. This codes for CASSLTGGETQYF.

The chain carries TRBV19 and TRBJ1-5; 7 bases match TRBD1. Germline CDR1 and CDR2: LNHDA and SQIVND (reference sequence). V lost 5 bases, J lost 7 bases, and 11 bases stayed unmatched. This CDR3 spans 15 amino acids. For the CDR3, the DNA is TGTGCCAGTAGTCTAACAGGGGAGGGGGCACAGCCCCAGCATTTT. Amino acid sequence: CASSLTGEGAQPQHF.

This clone has a single count. The V and J genes are TRBV27 and TRBJ2-5, with D maybe TRBD1 (5 bases). The germline gives CDR1 MNHEY, CDR2 SMNVEV (reference sequence). V lost 2 bases to trimming and J lost 2 bases, with 12 bases between them. The CDR3 sequence is 15 residues long. The CDR3 bases are TGTGCCAGCAGTTTAGAGTCAGGGATTCAAGAGACCCAGTACTTC. Protein: CASSLESGIQETQYF.

This clone was seen just once. This sequence joins TRBV18 and TRBJ2-1, with 12 positions matching TRBD2. This CDR3 spans 14 amino acids. The germline V gene encodes CDR1 KGHSH and CDR2 LQKENI. Losses at the gene ends were 7 bases for V and 6 bases for J; bases not matched to a gene: 4. CDR3 bases: TGTGCCAGCTTATCGACTAGCGGGAGCAATGAGCAGTTCTTC. Encoded protein: CASLSTSGSNEQFF. The full variable domain, completed using reference TRBV18 and TRBJ2-1, is NAGVMQNPRHLVRRRGQEARLRCSPMKGHSHVYWYRQLPEEGLKFMVYLQKENIIDESGMPKERFSAEFPKEGPSILRIQQVVRGDSAAYFCASLSTSGSNEQFFGPGTRLTVL.

In this sample, this clone turned up once. V usage is TRBV29-1 and J usage is TRBJ2-1; tentative D call: TRBD1 (6 bases). Trimming left V 7 bases short and J 5 bases short, with 18 bases between. Germline assignment: CDR1 SQVTM and CDR2 ANQGSEA. The CDR3 runs to 14 residues. Here the CDR3 reads CSAGRVGANNEQFF. CDR3 nucleotide sequence: TGCAGCGCCGGCCGGGTGGGGGCTAACAATGAGCAGTTCTTC.

This clone appeared once. The chain carries TRBV2 and TRBJ1-2; a possible D gene is TRBD1 (6 bases). The CDR3 runs to 14 residues. The V end was cut by 2 bases, the J end by 7 bases, with 14 bases between. CDR1 SNHLY and CDR2 FYNNEI come from the germline V gene. CDR3 in DNA: TGTGCCAGCAGTGAACACAGGGATAGAGGTGGCTACACCTTC. This codes for CASSEHRDRGGYTF. The full variable domain, completed using reference TRBV2 and TRBJ1-2, is EPEVTQTPSHQVTQMGQEVILRCVPISNHLYFYWYRQILGQKVEFLVSFYNNEISEKSEIFDDQFSVERPDGSNFTLKIRSTKLEDSAMYFCASSEHRDRGGYTFGSGTRLTVV.

CDR3 region: CASSQDSGQGALADTQYF. In DNA, the CDR3 is TGCGCCAGCAGCCAAGATAGCGGACAGGGGGCATTGGCAGATACGCAGTATTTT. The genes are TRBV4-1 and TRBJ2-3; 11 bases are shared with TRBD1. The CDR3 has 18 amino acids. Germline lookup yields CDR1 MGHRA and CDR2 YSYEKL. V was clipped by 0 bases and J by 4 bases; unmatched bases: 9.

V is TRBV5-4 and J is TRBJ2-1; no clear D gene. Germline V gene lookup returns CDR1 SGHNT and CDR2 YYREEE (reference sequence). With 6 bases removed from V and 8 bases from J, the gap between germline ends came to 21 bases. The CDR3 covers 15 residues. The DNA for the CDR3 is TGTGCCAGCACCCCTGATTACGGTTTTGCGGATGAGCAGTTCTTC. Translating it yields CASTPDYGFADEQFF. Together with reference TRBV5-4 and TRBJ2-1, the CDR3 gives the full variable domain: ETGVTQSPTHLIKTRGQQVTLRCSSQSGHNTVSWYQQALGQGPQFIFQYYREEENGRGNFPPRFSGLQFPNYSSELNVNALELDDSALYLCASTPDYGFADEQFFGPGTRLTVL.

The chain has TRBV28 and TRBJ2-5; TRBD2 might be the D (5 bases). Germline-derived CDR1 and CDR2 are MDHEN and SYDVKM. The CDR3 is 16 residues long. V was cut by 2 bases and J by 5 bases, with 18 bases left in between. This CDR3 is CASSLKGDLYPETQYF. DNA of the CDR3: TGTGCCAGCAGTTTAAAGGGAGACTTATACCCGGAGACCCAGTACTTC.

Comment on this clone: Sequence at one end of the junction differs from germline and may be a read error. The genes are TRBV19 and TRBJ1-2; a possible D gene is TRBD1 (6 bases). Germline-derived CDR1 and CDR2 are LNHDA and SQIVND (reference sequence). The CDR3 extends over 14 amino acids. The CDR3 is CASKRAGANYGYTF. The CDR3 nucleotides read TGTGCCAGTAAAAGGGCAGGGGCTAATTATGGCTACACCTTC.

This clone was observed a few times. The rearrangement joins TRBV25-1 to TRBJ2-3; 13 nucleotides agree with TRBD2. Germline V CDR1 and CDR2: MGHDK, SYGVNS. V shed 5 bases, J shed 0 bases, and the junction held 8 bases outside the gene matches. This CDR3 comprises 18 residues. In DNA form, the CDR3 reads TGTGCCAGCAGTTTAGCCCCGGGACTAGCGGGGAGCACAGATACGCAGTATTTT. This sequence encodes CASSLAPGLAGSTDTQYF.

The chain employs TRBV28 and TRBJ2-3; TRBD1 might be the D (6 bases). Per germline, CDR1 MDHEN and CDR2 SYDVKM. The CDR3 has 14 amino acids. Between the trimmed V and J ends, which lost 10 bases and 1 base, there was a span of 15 bases. In nucleotides, the CDR3 is TGTGCCACTCAAGACAGGCCTCGCACAGATACGCAGTATTTT. It is translated as CATQDRPRTDTQYF.

J is TRBJ2-5 and V is TRBV5-6, with D unresolved. CDR1 and CDR2 (germline): SGHDT, YYEEEE. CDR3 length: 15 amino acids. V was trimmed by 0 bases and J by 1 base, leaving 10 bases between them. CDR3 protein: CASSLAIGFQETQYF. The CDR3 DNA follows: TGTGCCAGCAGCTTGGCCATCGGATTCCAAGAGACCCAGTACTTC.

The J gene is TRBJ2-3, the V gene TRBV5-4; TRBD1 matches at 8 bases. Germline-derived CDR1 and CDR2 are SGHNT and YYREEE (reference sequence). The length of the CDR3 is 16 residues. The V and J ends lost 4 bases and 0 bases, in that order; junction bases with no gene match: 7. CDR3 region: CASSGRQGSSTDTQYF. CDR3 coding DNA: TGTGCCAGCAGCGGAAGACAGGGGAGTAGCACAGATACGCAGTATTTT. The variable domain in full, completed from reference TRBV5-4 and TRBJ2-3, reads ETGVTQSPTHLIKTRGQQVTLRCSSQSGHNTVSWYQQALGQGPQFIFQYYREEENGRGNFPPRFSGLQFPNYSSELNVNALELDDSALYLCASSGRQGSSTDTQYFGPGTRLTVL.

This chain connects TRBV4-2 to TRBJ2-5; tentative D call: TRBD2 (5 bases). V was cut by 3 bases and J by 5 bases, with 13 bases left in between. The CDR3 loop spans 14 amino acids. Germline CDR1 is LGHNA and CDR2 is YNFKEQ. CDR3: CASSQDPRDETQYF. The CDR3 DNA reads TGTGCCAGCAGCCAGGACCCGAGGGATGAGACCCAGTACTTC.

Note on this clone: Its ends do not fully match the called genes, so a read error is possible. This same CDR3 is encoded by further DNA sequences in the sample. The V call is TRBV5-1, the J call TRBJ1-1, with D possibly being TRBD1 (5 bases). The CDR3 totals 18 residues. Germline CDR1 SGHRS, CDR2 YFSETQ. CDR3 region: CASSGKMGGGLRNTEAFF. CDR3 DNA sequence: TGCGCTAGCAGCGGCAAGATGGGGGGGGGTTTGAGGAACACTGAAGCTTTCTTT.

This clone was detected only a few times. The CDR3 sequence: CASSDSPVPGYTF. The CDR3 DNA is TGTGCCAGCAGTGACTCCCCGGTTCCGGGCTACACCTTC. The gene calls are TRBV6-1 and TRBJ1-2; D uncertain. V was clipped by 3 bases and J by 8 bases, with 13 bases between them. The CDR3 runs 13 residues. Germline V gene lookup returns CDR1 MNHNS and CDR2 SASEGT.

The chain carries TRBV7-3 and TRBJ2-3, with TRBD2 matching over 7 bases. The CDR3 runs to 15 residues. CDR1 and CDR2 (germline): SGHTA, FQGTGA. V shed 1 base and J 3 bases; nucleotides not matched to a gene: 4. This chain's CDR3 is CASSLSGSRTDTQYF. DNA for the CDR3: TGTGCCAGCAGCTTAAGCGGGAGTAGGACAGATACGCAGTATTTT.

The chain has TRBV20-1 and TRBJ1-2, with D tentatively TRBD1 (6 bases). The CDR3 is made up of 10 amino acids. CDR1 is DFQATT and CDR2 is SNEGSKA in the germline V gene (reference sequence). V was trimmed by 7 bases and J by 8 bases, leaving 11 bases between them. The DNA of the CDR3 is TGCAGTGGTCAAGGGGGGGGCTACACCTTC. Protein sequence: CSGQGGGYTF.

The rearrangement links TRBV19 to TRBJ2-5; perhaps TRBD1 as D (5 bases). CDR1 is LNHDA, CDR2 SQIVND, per germline (reference sequence). Trimming pared 3 bases from V and 7 bases from J, leaving 15 bases between. The CDR3 extends over 14 amino acids. This CDR3 is CASSMGSRTGTQYF. As DNA, the CDR3 is TGTGCCAGTAGTATGGGCAGCCGTACAGGGACCCAGTACTTC.

V is TRBV28 and J is TRBJ1-2, with D hard to call. V lost 4 bases and J 6 bases, leaving 9 bases between the germline ends. The CDR3 is made up of 12 amino acids. CDR1 and CDR2 (germline): MDHEN, SYDVKM. The CDR3 DNA sequence: TGTGCCAGCAGTTCGCCCATAGATGGCTACACCTTC. This gives the protein CASSSPIDGYTF.

This sequence joins TRBV9 and TRBJ1-1, with D unclear. Germline CDR1 is SGDLS and CDR2 is YYNGEE. The CDR3 is made up of 14 amino acids. Trimming stripped 3 bases from V and 5 bases from J, with 14 bases between. The CDR3 DNA follows: TGTGCCAGCAGCGGCGAACGGGGAGAAACTGAAGCTTTCTTT. Protein sequence: CASSGERGETEAFF.

This clone occurred once. J is TRBJ1-3 and V is TRBV18, with 9 bases lining up with TRBD1. The J segment lost 0 bases and the V segment lost 3 bases, leaving 0 bases of the junction unmatched. This CDR3 is 15 amino acids long. CDR1 is KGHSH and CDR2 is LQKENI in the germline V gene. CDR3: CASSPGQGSGNTIYF. CDR3 bases: TGTGCCAGCTCACCGGGACAGGGCTCTGGAAACACCATATATTTT.

This chain connects TRBV28 to TRBJ2-7; 11 bases agree with TRBD1. Germline trimming cut 6 bases from V and 4 bases from J; bases unmatched to any gene: 11. This CDR3 contains 16 residues. Germline loops: CDR1 MDHEN, CDR2 SYDVKM. The CDR3 region has the DNA TGTGCCAGCAGCGAGCCGGCTGGGACAGGGGGTTACGAGCAGTACTTC. Protein sequence: CASSEPAGTGGYEQYF.